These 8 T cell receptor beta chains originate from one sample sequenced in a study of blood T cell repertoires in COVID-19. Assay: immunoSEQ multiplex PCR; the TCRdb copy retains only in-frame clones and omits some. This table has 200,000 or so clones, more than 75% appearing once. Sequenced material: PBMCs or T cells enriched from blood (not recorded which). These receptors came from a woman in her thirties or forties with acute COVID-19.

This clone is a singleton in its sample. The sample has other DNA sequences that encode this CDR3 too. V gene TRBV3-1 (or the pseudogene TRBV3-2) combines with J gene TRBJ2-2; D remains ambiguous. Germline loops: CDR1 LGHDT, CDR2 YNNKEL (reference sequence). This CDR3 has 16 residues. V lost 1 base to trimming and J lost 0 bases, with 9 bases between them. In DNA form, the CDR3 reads TGTGCCAGCAGCCAAGTACGACAAGCGAACACCGGGGAGCTGTTTTTT. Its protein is CASSQVRQANTGELFF.

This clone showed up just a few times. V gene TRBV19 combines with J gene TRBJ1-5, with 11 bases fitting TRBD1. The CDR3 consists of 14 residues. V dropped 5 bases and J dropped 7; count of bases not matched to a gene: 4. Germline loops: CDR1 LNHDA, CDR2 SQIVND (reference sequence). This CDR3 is CASSGTGGGQPQHF. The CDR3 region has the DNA TGTGCCAGTAGTGGGACAGGGGGAGGCCAGCCCCAGCATTTT. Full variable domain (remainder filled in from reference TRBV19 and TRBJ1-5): DGGITQSPKYLFRKEGQNVTLSCEQNLNHDAMYWYRQDPGQGLRLIYYSQIVNDFQKGDIAEGYSVSREKKESFPLTVTSAQKNPTAFYLCASSGTGGGQPQHFGDGTRLSIL.

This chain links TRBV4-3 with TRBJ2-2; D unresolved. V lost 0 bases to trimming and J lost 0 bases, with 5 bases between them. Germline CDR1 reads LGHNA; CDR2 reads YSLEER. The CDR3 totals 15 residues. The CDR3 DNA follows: TGCGCCAGCAGCCAAGATACATCGAACACCGGGGAGCTGTTTTTT. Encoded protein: CASSQDTSNTGELFF.

This CDR3 reads CASSLTGVGNQPQHF. CDR3 DNA: TGCGCCAGCAGCTTAACAGGGGTTGGCAATCAGCCCCAGCATTTT. The chain employs TRBV4-1 and TRBJ1-5, with 7 bases identical to TRBD1. The CDR3 loop spans 15 amino acids. Germline V CDR1 and CDR2: MGHRA, YSYEKL. Germline trimming cut 5 bases from V and 2 bases from J; bases unmatched to any gene: 6.

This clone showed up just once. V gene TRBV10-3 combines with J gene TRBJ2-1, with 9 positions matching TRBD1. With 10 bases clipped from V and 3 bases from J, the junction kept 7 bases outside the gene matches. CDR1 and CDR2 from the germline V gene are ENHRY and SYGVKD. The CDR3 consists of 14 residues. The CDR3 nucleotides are TGTGCCACCAAGGGACAGGGAAACTACAATGAGCAGTTCTTC. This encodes CATKGQGNYNEQFF.

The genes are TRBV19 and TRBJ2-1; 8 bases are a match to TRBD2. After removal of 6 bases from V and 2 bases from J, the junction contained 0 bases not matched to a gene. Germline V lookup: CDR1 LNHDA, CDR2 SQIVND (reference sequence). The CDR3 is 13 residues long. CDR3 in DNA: TGTGCCAGTAGGGGACTAGCCTACAATGAGCAGTTCTTC. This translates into CASRGLAYNEQFF. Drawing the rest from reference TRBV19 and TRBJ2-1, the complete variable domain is DGGITQSPKYLFRKEGQNVTLSCEQNLNHDAMYWYRQDPGQGLRLIYYSQIVNDFQKGDIAEGYSVSREKKESFPLTVTSAQKNPTAFYLCASRGLAYNEQFFGPGTRLTVL.

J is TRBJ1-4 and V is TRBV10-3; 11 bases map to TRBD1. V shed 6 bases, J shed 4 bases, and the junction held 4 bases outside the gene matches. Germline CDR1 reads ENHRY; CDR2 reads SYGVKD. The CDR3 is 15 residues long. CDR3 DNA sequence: TGTGCCATCAGAGAAGGGACAGGGGGTAATGAAAAACTGTTTTTT. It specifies CAIREGTGGNEKLFF.

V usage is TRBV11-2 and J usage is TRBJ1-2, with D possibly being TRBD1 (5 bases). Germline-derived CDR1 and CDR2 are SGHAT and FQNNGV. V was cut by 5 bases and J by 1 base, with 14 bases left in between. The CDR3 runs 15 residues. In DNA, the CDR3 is TGTGCCAGCAGCCCCGGGGGTCAGGGTAACTATGGCTACACCTTC. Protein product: CASSPGGQGNYGYTF.